Detailed here is one TCR beta chain. Its antigen remains unknown. This sample is drawn from a study of blood T cells in healthy people across ages. Whole-study findings and limits: Naive T cell percentage showed a strong correlation with the diversity of TCR beta. Per million T cells, TCR beta diversity dropped about linearly as age rose.

A J-beta primer mix and a sample-barcoded 5' primer were used in a second PCR of about 7 to 12 cycles. TCRdb itself ran the 5' RACE reads through MiXCR, one entry per CDR3 protein. The sample shows some 1,800,000 distinct CDR3 sequences, 39% of them seen only once. CDR1 and CDR2 (germline): SGHDT, YYEEEE. Between the trimmed V and J ends, which lost 4 bases and 7 bases, there was a span of 18 bases. This CDR3 spans 15 amino acids. The chain has TRBV5-6 and TRBJ1-5, with D possibly matching TRBD1 (5 bases). The source is a human donor in good health. The sample was blood. Here the CDR3 DNA reads TGTGCCAGCAGCCATATGCGGGGGTCCTACCAGCCCCAGCATTTT. Translated: CASSHMRGSYQPQHF. The full variable domain, with the rest looked up from reference TRBV5-6 and TRBJ1-5, is DAGVTQSPTHLIKTRGQQVTLRCSPKSGHDTVSWYQQALGQGPQFIFQYYEEEERQRGNFPDRFSGHQFPNYSSELNVNALLLGDSALYLCASSHMRGSYQPQHFGDGTRLSIL.